The clone carrying this TCR beta chain has only a few counts. A read error may account for a junction end that differs from germline. This sample was taken from a study of blood T cells in healthy people across ages. The CDR3 is 16 amino acids. Germline CDR1 is MNHEY and CDR2 is SMNVEV (reference sequence). Next came a second PCR, run for 7 to 11 cycles, which used a sample-barcoded 5' primer along with a J-beta primer mix. MiXCR was run by TCRdb on the 5' RACE reads, yielding one entry per CDR3 protein. The table lists around 800,000 distinct CDR3 sequences, 25% to 30% of them singletons. These data were likewise used in another study, on T cells of mothers and their children.

Sequenced material: blood. The V and J genes are TRBV27 and TRBJ1-4; TRBD1 matches 7 bases. This clonotype was obtained from a boy aged 10-17 years in good health. Written as DNA, the CDR3 is TGCGCCAGCAGTTTAACCCCACAGGGGCGGAATGAAAAACTGTTTTTT. This sequence encodes CASSLTPQGRNEKLFF.